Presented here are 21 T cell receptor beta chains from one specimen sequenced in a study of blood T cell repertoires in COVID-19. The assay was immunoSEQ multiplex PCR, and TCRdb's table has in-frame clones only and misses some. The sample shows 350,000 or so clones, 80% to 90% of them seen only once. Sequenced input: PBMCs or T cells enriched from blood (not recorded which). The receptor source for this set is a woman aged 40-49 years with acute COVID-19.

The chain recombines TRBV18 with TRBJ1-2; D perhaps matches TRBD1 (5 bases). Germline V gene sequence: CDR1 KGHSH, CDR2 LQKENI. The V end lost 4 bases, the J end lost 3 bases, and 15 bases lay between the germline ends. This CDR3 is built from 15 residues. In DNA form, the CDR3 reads TGTGCCAGCTCACGGTCTGGTGGAGGGGACTATGGCTACACCTTC. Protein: CASSRSGGGDYGYTF. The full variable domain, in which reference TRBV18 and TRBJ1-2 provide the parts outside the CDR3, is NAGVMQNPRHLVRRRGQEARLRCSPMKGHSHVYWYRQLPEEGLKFMVYLQKENIIDESGMPKERFSAEFPKEGPSILRIQQVVRGDSAAYFCASSRSGGGDYGYTFGSGTRLTVV.

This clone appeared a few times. The DNA for the CDR3 is TGTGCCAGCAGTGAGGACCTCGGACAGTCGGCGGCCTCACCCCTCCACTTT. As protein: CASSEDLGQSAASPLHF. The V gene is TRBV27, the J gene TRBJ1-6; D possibly corresponds to TRBD1 (6 bases). V was pared by 5 bases and J by 10 bases, with 24 bases between. The CDR3 is 17 amino acids. Germline V gives CDR1 MNHEY, CDR2 SMNVEV (reference sequence).

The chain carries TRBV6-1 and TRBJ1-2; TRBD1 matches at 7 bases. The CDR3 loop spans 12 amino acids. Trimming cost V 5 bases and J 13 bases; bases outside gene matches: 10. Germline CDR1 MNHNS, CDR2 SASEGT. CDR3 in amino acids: CASSSNGQVSTF. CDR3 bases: TGTGCCAGCAGTTCCAACGGACAGGTTTCCACCTTC.

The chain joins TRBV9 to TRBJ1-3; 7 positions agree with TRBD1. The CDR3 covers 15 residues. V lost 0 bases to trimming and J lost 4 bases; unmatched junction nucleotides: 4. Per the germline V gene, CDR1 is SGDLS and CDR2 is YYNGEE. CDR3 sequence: CASSVAIGGGNTIYF. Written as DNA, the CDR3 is TGTGCCAGCAGCGTAGCTATAGGGGGCGGAAACACCATATATTTT.

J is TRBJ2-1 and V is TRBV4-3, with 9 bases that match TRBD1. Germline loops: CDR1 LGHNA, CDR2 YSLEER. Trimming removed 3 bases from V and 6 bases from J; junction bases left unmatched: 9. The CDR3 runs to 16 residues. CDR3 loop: CASSQEGQGFVNEQFF. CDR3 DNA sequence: TGCGCCAGCAGCCAGGAAGGACAGGGGTTCGTCAATGAGCAGTTCTTC.

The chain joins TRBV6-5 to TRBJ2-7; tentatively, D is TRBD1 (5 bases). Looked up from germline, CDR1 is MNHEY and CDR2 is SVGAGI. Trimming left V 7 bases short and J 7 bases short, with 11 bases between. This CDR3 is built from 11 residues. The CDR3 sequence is CASKGAREQYF. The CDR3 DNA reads TGTGCCAGCAAAGGGGCAAGGGAGCAGTACTTC.

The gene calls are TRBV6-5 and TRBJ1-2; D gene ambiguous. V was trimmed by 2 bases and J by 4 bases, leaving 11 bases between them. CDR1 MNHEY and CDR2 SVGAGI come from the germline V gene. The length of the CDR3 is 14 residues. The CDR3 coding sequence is TGTGCCAGCAGTTACGGGCCGGCTTTCTATGGCTACACCTTC. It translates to CASSYGPAFYGYTF.

The CDR3 sequence: CASSLTGTQRGTYEQYF. In nucleotides, the CDR3 is TGTGCCAGCAGTTTAACAGGGACCCAGCGGGGGACCTACGAGCAGTACTTC. The chain uses TRBV6-2 or TRBV6-3 and TRBJ2-7; 8 bases are shared with TRBD2. This CDR3 comprises 17 residues. Unmatched junction bases numbered 13, after V lost 4 bases and J lost 2 bases. Germline V gene lookup returns CDR1 MNHEY and CDR2 SVGEGT.

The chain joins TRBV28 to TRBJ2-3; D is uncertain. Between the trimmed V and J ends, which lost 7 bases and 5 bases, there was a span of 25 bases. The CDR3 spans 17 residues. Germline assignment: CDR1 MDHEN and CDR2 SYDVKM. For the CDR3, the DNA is TGTGCCAGCACCCAACCTAATTCTGTACCGAGAGGAGATACGCAGTATTTT. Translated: CASTQPNSVPRGDTQYF.

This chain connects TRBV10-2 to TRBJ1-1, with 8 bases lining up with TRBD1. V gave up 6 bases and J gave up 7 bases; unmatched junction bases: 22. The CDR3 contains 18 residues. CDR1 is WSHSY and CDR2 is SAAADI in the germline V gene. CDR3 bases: TGCGCCAGCAGGCAAACCACAGGGGGTGGGTCGGGACCCATTGAAGCTTTCTTT. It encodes CASRQTTGGGSGPIEAFF.

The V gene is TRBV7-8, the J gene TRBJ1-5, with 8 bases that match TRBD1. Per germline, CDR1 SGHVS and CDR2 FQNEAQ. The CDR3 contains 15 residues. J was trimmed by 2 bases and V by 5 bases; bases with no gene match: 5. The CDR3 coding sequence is TGTGCCAGCAGCCGAGCAGGGGGCGGCAATCAGCCCCAGCATTTT. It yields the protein CASSRAGGGNQPQHF.

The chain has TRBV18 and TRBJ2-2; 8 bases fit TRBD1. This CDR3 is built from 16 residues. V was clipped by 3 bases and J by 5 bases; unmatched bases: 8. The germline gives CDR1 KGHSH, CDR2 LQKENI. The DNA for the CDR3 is TGTGCCAGCTCACCTAGACGGGACAGGTCAACCGGGGAGCTGTTTTTT. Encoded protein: CASSPRRDRSTGELFF.

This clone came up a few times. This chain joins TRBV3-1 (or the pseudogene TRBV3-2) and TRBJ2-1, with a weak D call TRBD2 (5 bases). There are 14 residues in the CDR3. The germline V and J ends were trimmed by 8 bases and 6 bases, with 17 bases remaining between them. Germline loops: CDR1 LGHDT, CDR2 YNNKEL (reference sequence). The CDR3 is CASGLASQSNEQFF. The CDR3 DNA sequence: TGTGCCAGCGGGCTAGCATCCCAGTCCAATGAGCAGTTCTTC.

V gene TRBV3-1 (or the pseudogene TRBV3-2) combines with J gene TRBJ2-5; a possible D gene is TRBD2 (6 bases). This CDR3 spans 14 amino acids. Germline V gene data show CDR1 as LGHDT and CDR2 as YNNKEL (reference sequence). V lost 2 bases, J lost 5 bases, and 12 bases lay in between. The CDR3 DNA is TGTGCCAGCAGCCAATTCCGGGGGAAGGAGACCCAGTACTTC. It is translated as CASSQFRGKETQYF.

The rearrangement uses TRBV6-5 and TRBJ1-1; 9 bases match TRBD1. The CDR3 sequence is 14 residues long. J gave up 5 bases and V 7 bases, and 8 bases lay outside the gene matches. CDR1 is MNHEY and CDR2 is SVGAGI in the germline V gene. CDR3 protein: CASKPGQGRTEAFF. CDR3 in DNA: TGTGCCAGCAAACCGGGACAGGGAAGGACTGAAGCTTTCTTT.

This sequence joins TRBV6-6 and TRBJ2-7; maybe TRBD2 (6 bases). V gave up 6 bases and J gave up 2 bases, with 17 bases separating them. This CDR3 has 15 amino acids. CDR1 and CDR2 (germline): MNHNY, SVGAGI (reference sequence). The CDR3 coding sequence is TGTGCCAGCAGGCAACTGAGCGGGTTACCCTACGAGCAGTACTTC. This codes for CASRQLSGLPYEQYF.

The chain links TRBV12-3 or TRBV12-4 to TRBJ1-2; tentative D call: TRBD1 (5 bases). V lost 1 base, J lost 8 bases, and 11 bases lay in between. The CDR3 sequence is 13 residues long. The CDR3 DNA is TGTGCCAGCAGTTTAGTCAGGGTAGAGGGCTACACCTTC. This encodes CASSLVRVEGYTF.

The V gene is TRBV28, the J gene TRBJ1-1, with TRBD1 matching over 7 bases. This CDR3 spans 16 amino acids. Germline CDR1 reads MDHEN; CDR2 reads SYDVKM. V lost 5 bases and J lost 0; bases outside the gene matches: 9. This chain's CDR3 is CASSAPGQSMNTEAFF. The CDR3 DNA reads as TGTGCCAGCAGTGCGCCGGGACAGAGCATGAACACTGAAGCTTTCTTT.

Written as DNA, the CDR3 is TGTGCCAGCAGCCCCAGCGGGGGGGCAAGAGATACGCAGTATTTT. Translating it yields CASSPSGGARDTQYF. The chain combines TRBV7-2 with TRBJ2-3; 10 bases line up with TRBD2. Per the germline V gene, CDR1 is SGHTA and CDR2 is FQGNSA. The CDR3 is 15 amino acids. V lost 5 bases to trimming and J lost 5 bases; unmatched junction nucleotides: 7.

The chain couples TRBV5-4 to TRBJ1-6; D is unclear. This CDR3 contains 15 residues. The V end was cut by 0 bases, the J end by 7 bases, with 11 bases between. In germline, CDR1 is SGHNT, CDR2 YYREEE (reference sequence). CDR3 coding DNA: TGTGCCAGCAGCTTGGGGAGGGAGTGGAATTCACCCCTCCACTTT. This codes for CASSLGREWNSPLHF.

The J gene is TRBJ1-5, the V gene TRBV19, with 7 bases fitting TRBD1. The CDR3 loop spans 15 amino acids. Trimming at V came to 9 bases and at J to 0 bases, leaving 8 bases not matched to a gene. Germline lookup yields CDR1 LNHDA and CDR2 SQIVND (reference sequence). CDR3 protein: CASLRDRNSNQPQHF. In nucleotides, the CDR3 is TGTGCCAGCCTCCGGGACAGAAATAGCAATCAGCCCCAGCATTTT. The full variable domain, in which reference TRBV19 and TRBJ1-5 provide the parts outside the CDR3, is DGGITQSPKYLFRKEGQNVTLSCEQNLNHDAMYWYRQDPGQGLRLIYYSQIVNDFQKGDIAEGYSVSREKKESFPLTVTSAQKNPTAFYLCASLRDRNSNQPQHFGDGTRLSIL.